The 25 T cell receptor beta chains listed next were all sequenced from one sample in a study of regulatory T cells in long-lasting Graves disease. Time point noted: persistent/refractory GD, antithyroid drugs over 5 years with positive TRAb. PBMC-derived RNA was used for the TCR library. Researchers made TCR beta libraries by using iRepertoire HTBI primers and running Arm-PCR on CDR3 regions. TCRdb passed the multiplex PCR reads through MiXCR, listing each CDR3 protein once. The table includes a few hundred thousand distinct CDR3 sequences, 20% to 30% detected once. Sequences were derived from peripheral blood mononuclear cells (PBMCs), sampled when the disease was refractory, from a patient treated with antithyroid drugs. The origin of the receptors is a female donor with Graves disease.

This chain joins TRBV19 and TRBJ2-4; D tentatively reads TRBD1 or TRBD2 (5 bases each). CDR1 and CDR2 from the germline V gene are LNHDA and SQIVND (reference sequence). Trimming pared 5 bases from V and 3 bases from J, leaving 17 bases between. The CDR3 covers 16 residues. The CDR3 loop reads CASSLQGRAGKNIQYF. The CDR3 DNA reads as TGTGCCAGTAGTCTCCAGGGCAGGGCGGGCAAAAACATTCAGTACTTC.

This clonotype was observed many times. V gene TRBV20-1 combines with J gene TRBJ1-6, with D unresolved. V lost 6 bases, J lost 8 bases, and 14 bases lay in between. The CDR3 runs to 13 residues. Germline V CDR1 and CDR2: DFQATT, SNEGSKA (reference sequence). CDR3 in DNA: TGCAGTGCATCAGGATTTGCTGATTCACCCCTCCACTTT. Its translation: CSASGFADSPLHF.

The chain carries TRBV6-2 or TRBV6-3 and TRBJ1-1; D gene ambiguous. The length of the CDR3 is 15 residues. Trimming stripped 3 bases from V and 13 bases from J, with 24 bases between. Germline CDR1 is MNHEY and CDR2 is SVGEGT. CDR3 sequence (DNA): TGTGCCAGCAGTTATGTTCCTGGTTTCAGAATTGAGGGTTTCTTT. Translation gives CASSYVPGFRIEGFF.

There are many counts of this clonotype. V is TRBV2 and J is TRBJ1-1; TRBD1 aligns across 7 bases. The CDR3 has 14 residues. Germline assignment: CDR1 SNHLY and CDR2 FYNNEI. The trim removed 7 bases at V and 4 bases at J, leaving 9 bases unmatched. Here the CDR3 reads CASIDRALSTEAFF. Here the CDR3 DNA reads TGTGCCAGCATCGACAGGGCCCTGAGCACTGAAGCTTTCTTT.

CDR3 amino acids: CSARVSGRGNQPQHF. CDR3 in DNA: TGCAGTGCTAGAGTGTCCGGGAGGGGCAATCAGCCCCAGCATTTT. The J gene is TRBJ1-5, the V gene TRBV20-1; D is unresolved. CDR3 size: 15 residues. Per germline, CDR1 DFQATT and CDR2 SNEGSKA (reference sequence). V shed 1 base and J shed 2 bases, with 12 bases lying between them.

This clonotype turned up a few times. This chain uses TRBV6-5 with TRBJ1-1; 7 bases map to TRBD1. With V trimmed by 2 bases and J by 2 bases, 8 bases remained unmatched. The germline V gene has CDR1 MNHEY and CDR2 SVGAGI. This CDR3 region has 16 residues. The CDR3 loop reads CASSYPQAGGNTEAFF. The CDR3 DNA reads as TGTGCCAGCAGTTACCCGCAGGCAGGGGGAAACACTGAAGCTTTCTTT.

The chain combines TRBV27 with TRBJ2-7; D may correspond to TRBD1 or TRBD2 (5 bases each). The CDR3 extends over 14 amino acids. Germline V lookup: CDR1 MNHEY, CDR2 SMNVEV (reference sequence). Trimming took off 3 bases at V and 4 bases at J, with 13 bases between the two ends. The CDR3 spells CASSFRDGQYEQYF. The CDR3 region has the DNA TGTGCCAGCAGTTTCCGGGACGGTCAATACGAGCAGTACTTC.

In this sample, this clonotype turned up a few times. CDR3 bases: TGTGCCAGCAAAAAGCGGGAGGCCATCACAGATACGCAGTATTTT. It yields the protein CASKKREAITDTQYF. The V and J genes are TRBV11-2 and TRBJ2-3; 9 bases match TRBD2. V was pared by 7 bases and J by 2 bases, with 7 bases of the junction left unmatched. CDR1 and CDR2 from the germline V gene are SGHAT and FQNNGV. This CDR3 has 15 residues.

The genes are TRBV6-5 and TRBJ1-5; the D is unclear. This CDR3 is built from 14 residues. Trimming took 0 bases from V and 2 from J, leaving 5 bases between them. Germline V gene data show CDR1 as MNHEY and CDR2 as SVGAGI. The CDR3 DNA is TGTGCCAGCAGTTACTCTGTTGGCAATCAGCCCCAGCATTTT. Its protein is CASSYSVGNQPQHF.

V is TRBV20-1 and J is TRBJ1-5; 7 bases match TRBD1. V was clipped by 1 base and J by 4 bases; unmatched bases: 7. Per germline, CDR1 DFQATT and CDR2 SNEGSKA (reference sequence). The length of the CDR3 is 15 residues. CDR3 sequence (DNA): TGCAGTGCTAGAGCGGGCAGGGGGTTTAATCAGCCCCAGCATTTT. Its protein product is CSARAGRGFNQPQHF.

The rearrangement joins TRBV20-1 to TRBJ2-7; TRBD1 matches 10 bases. The germline gives CDR1 DFQATT, CDR2 SNEGSKA (reference sequence). This CDR3 comprises 16 residues. Trimming at V came to 1 base and at J to 3 bases, leaving 9 bases not matched to a gene. CDR3 protein: CSARGGDRGLIYEQYF. The CDR3 DNA sequence: TGCAGTGCTAGAGGGGGGGACAGGGGCCTAATCTACGAGCAGTACTTC.

The sample holds a few counts of this clonotype. V and J are TRBV7-9 and TRBJ2-1; either TRBD1 or TRBD2 may supply D (6 bases each). The CDR3 runs 17 residues. V lost 5 bases, J lost 7 bases, and 24 bases lay in between. The V gene's germline CDR1 is SEHNR and CDR2 FQNEAQ (reference sequence). The CDR3: CASSPPPGPQGGNEQFF. CDR3 coding DNA: TGTGCCAGCAGCCCTCCGCCGGGTCCCCAAGGGGGGAATGAGCAGTTCTTC.

Notes on this clonotype: A much larger clone differs by one base, so this may be a read error. The CDR3 nucleotides are TGTGCCAGCAGATACGGACTAGCGGGACAAGAGGCCCAGTACTTC. Amino acids: CASRYGLAGQEAQYF. V usage is TRBV7-3 and J usage is TRBJ2-5; TRBD2 agrees at 12 bases. The CDR3 is made up of 15 amino acids. From germline, CDR1 is SGHTA and CDR2 FQGTGA.

This chain joins TRBV18 and TRBJ1-1; no definite D call. V was pared by 6 bases and J by 1 base, with 15 bases between. From germline, CDR1 is KGHSH and CDR2 LQKENI. The CDR3 has 15 residues. CDR3 sequence (DNA): TGTGCCAGCTCCCCCCGGCTCGGGAGGAACACTGAAGCTTTCTTT. It encodes CASSPRLGRNTEAFF. The whole variable domain, remainder taken from reference TRBV18 and TRBJ1-1, is NAGVMQNPRHLVRRRGQEARLRCSPMKGHSHVYWYRQLPEEGLKFMVYLQKENIIDESGMPKERFSAEFPKEGPSILRIQQVVRGDSAAYFCASSPRLGRNTEAFFGQGTRLTVV.

About this clonotype: A much larger clone differs by one base, so this may be a read error. This chain uses TRBV6-1 with TRBJ1-1, with 9 bases that match TRBD1. The CDR3 consists of 14 residues. Germline assignment: CDR1 MNHNS and CDR2 SASEGT. The CDR3 nucleotides read TGTGCCAGCAGGTCTTACAGGGGGCTCACTAAAGCTTTCTTT. Its protein is CASRSYRGLTKAFF.

V gene TRBV20-1 combines with J gene TRBJ2-1; TRBD1 or TRBD2 may be the D gene (5 bases each). CDR1 DFQATT and CDR2 SNEGSKA come from the germline V gene (reference sequence). The CDR3 consists of 15 residues. The V gene lost 0 bases and the J gene lost 12 bases, with 21 bases spanning the gap. The CDR3 region is CSARDRDHSMIVQFF. The CDR3 region has the DNA TGCAGTGCTAGAGATAGGGACCATTCAATGATTGTGCAGTTCTTC.

This clonotype was detected a few times. The gene calls are TRBV3-1 and TRBJ2-5, with D tentatively TRBD1 or TRBD2 (5 bases each). The CDR3 runs to 19 residues. Looked up from germline, CDR1 is LGHDT and CDR2 is YNNKEL (reference sequence). V was clipped by 4 bases and J by 2 bases, with 26 bases between them. CDR3 residues: CASSPLRGSGPGSQETQYF. The CDR3 DNA reads as TGTGCCAGCAGCCCCTTAAGGGGTAGTGGGCCAGGGAGTCAAGAGACCCAGTACTTC.

A note on this clonotype: A much more abundant neighbour one base away suggests this may be a read error. The V gene is TRBV27, the J gene TRBJ2-7; 8 bases match TRBD2. CDR1 and CDR2 from the germline V gene are MNHEY and SMNVEV (reference sequence). There are 15 residues in the CDR3. The CDR3 DNA sequence: TGTGCCGGCAGTTTCTCTAGCGGGCGTTCCTACGAGCAGTACTTC. Amino acids: CAGSFSSGRSYEQYF.

V is TRBV6-1 and J is TRBJ2-1; 10 nucleotides match TRBD2. The CDR3 has 15 residues. CDR1 and CDR2 from the germline V gene are MNHNS and SASEGT. The V segment lost 6 bases and the J segment 3 bases; nucleotides outside the gene matches: 5. CDR3 sequence (DNA): TGTGCCAGCAGGTCTAGCGGGAGCCTCTACAATGAGCAGTTCTTC. Translated, it gives CASRSSGSLYNEQFF.

This clonotype was observed at least ten times. This chain uses TRBV28 with TRBJ2-4; 11 nucleotides match TRBD1. There are 15 residues in the CDR3. The germline gives CDR1 MDHEN, CDR2 SYDVKM. V shed 5 bases and J 6 bases; nucleotides not matched to a gene: 6. In nucleotides, the CDR3 is TGTGCCAGCAGTCCTGGACAGGGGGCTCGAAACATTCAGTACTTC. Protein sequence: CASSPGQGARNIQYF.

The chain uses TRBV6-1 and TRBJ2-7, with D unclear. Germline V gene lookup returns CDR1 MNHNS and CDR2 SASEGT. The germline V and J ends were trimmed by 8 bases and 1 base, with 12 bases remaining between them. This CDR3 comprises 13 residues. The CDR3 region has the DNA TGTGCCAGCCAAAAAGGTCCATCCTACGAGCAGTACTTC. Its protein product is CASQKGPSYEQYF.

CDR3 sequence: CSVGGRGASYEQYF. The CDR3 region has the DNA TGCAGCGTTGGGGGGCGGGGGGCCTCCTACGAGCAGTACTTC. J is TRBJ2-7 and V is TRBV29-1; 8 bases agree with TRBD2. CDR1 SQVTM and CDR2 ANQGSEA come from the germline V gene. This CDR3 has 14 residues. Trimming cost V 4 bases and J 0 bases; bases outside gene matches: 5.

The chain has TRBV6-1 and TRBJ2-7; TRBD1 matches at 9 bases. The length of the CDR3 is 15 residues. Germline trimming cut 8 bases from V and 0 bases from J; bases unmatched to any gene: 8. The germline V gene has CDR1 MNHNS and CDR2 SASEGT. This CDR3 reads CASRKAGQGSYEQYF. CDR3 sequence (DNA): TGTGCCAGCCGAAAAGCGGGACAGGGCTCCTACGAGCAGTACTTC.

The V gene is TRBV20-1, the J gene TRBJ1-5, with 7 positions matching TRBD1. Per germline, CDR1 DFQATT and CDR2 SNEGSKA (reference sequence). The CDR3 totals 14 residues. The trim removed 1 base at V and 10 bases at J, leaving 10 bases unmatched. In nucleotides, the CDR3 is TGCAGTGCTAGAGGTATCCGGGACAGCGAACCCCAGCATTTT. Protein: CSARGIRDSEPQHF.

At least ten counts were recorded for this clonotype. The J gene is TRBJ2-5, the V gene TRBV20-1; no reliable D call. The CDR3 is 13 residues long. Germline values: CDR1 DFQATT, CDR2 SNEGSKA (reference sequence). V was trimmed by 0 bases and J by 3 bases, leaving 8 bases between them. In DNA form, the CDR3 reads TGCAGTGCTAGAGATTGGGCAGAAGAGACCCAGTACTTC. Its translation is CSARDWAEETQYF.